This T cell receptor (beta chain) was sequenced for a study of vaccination and CD4 T cells after COVID-19. Overall study: Stimuli were overlapping spike peptide pools of SARS-CoV-2 and three common cold coronaviruses (HCoV-NL63, HCoV-OC43, HCoV-229E).

In regard to this clonotype: No antigen is known for it.

As for treatment: approximately nine-day PBMC culture with coronavirus spike peptide pools or control peptides (ViraFEST assay). The unexposed donor provided CD4+ T cells, which were taken before the COVID-19 pandemic (2011-2018). The germline V and J ends were trimmed by 3 bases and 5 bases, with 10 bases remaining between them. This CDR3 comprises 13 residues. Germline V gene sequence: CDR1 MDHEN, CDR2 SYDVKM. At the Johns Hopkins FTIC core, DNA taken from cultured CD4+ T cells was sequenced by way of the Oncomine TCR Beta short-read assay. TCRdb reanalysed the PCR reads using MiXCR and keeps one entry per CDR3 protein. Among approximately 8,800 distinct CDR3 sequences listed, around 38% were seen once. Study findings and constraints: Spike mono-reactivity was the property of 304 of 307 vaccine-specific clones in convalescent patients.

Sample: CD4+ T cells from blood, cultured in vitro. V is TRBV28 and J is TRBJ2-5; no clear D gene. The sequence was obtained from a human donor in good health. CDR3 sequence: CASSFMTPETQYF. The CDR3 DNA follows: TGTGCCAGCAGTTTTATGACTCCGGAGACCCAGTACTTC.